This record looks at one TCR beta chain sequence and its context. Its specificity is not known. Germline CDR1 MGHRA, CDR2 YSYEKL. This CDR3 has 16 amino acids. V trimming: 3 bases; J trimming: 2 bases; junction bases outside the gene matches: 9. The data derive from a study of cytomegalovirus exposure and HLA in healthy donors. General observations from the study: Both high specificity and high sensitivity reportedly marked the classifier's diagnosis of cytomegalovirus status.

The primer mix had 60 Vbeta and 13 Jbeta primers. The protocol was immunoSEQ multiplex PCR, while the TCRdb copy is restricted to in-frame clones and leaves out a portion. The sample lists some 120,000 clones; about 75% were seen once. V is TRBV4-1 and J is TRBJ2-7; 8 nucleotides align to TRBD2. This TCR was recovered from a woman between 40 and 55 years old in good health and CMV-seropositive. The sample consisted of PBMCs. The CDR3 DNA reads as TGCGCCAGCAGCCATGCTACAGCGGGGGCCACCTACGAGCAGTACTTC. Translated, it gives CASSHATAGATYEQYF.